This entry lists 26 T cell receptor beta chains sequenced from one sample in a study of control samples from healthy donors and cancer patients. Libraries were prepared by immunoSEQ multiplex PCR; TCRdb keeps only in-frame clonotypes and omits some of them. The data hold 96,000 or so clones, with 93% observed a single time. Sequenced material: blood. The source of these receptors is a man aged 18 to 29 in good health.

The V and J genes are TRBV6-5 and TRBJ2-7, with D maybe TRBD2 (5 bases). In germline, CDR1 is MNHEY, CDR2 SVGAGI. The CDR3 extends over 15 amino acids. The V and J ends lost 6 bases and 0 bases respectively, with 15 bases between them. The CDR3 nucleotides are TGTGCCAGCAGCCCCCGGGAAATGAGCTCCTACGAGCAGTACTTC. Its protein product is CASSPREMSSYEQYF.

V usage is TRBV12-3 or TRBV12-4 and J usage is TRBJ1-1; D is undetermined. This CDR3 has 12 amino acids. V lost 6 bases to trimming and J lost 5 bases, with 10 bases between them. The CDR3 loop reads CASRVDRTEAFF. DNA for the CDR3: TGTGCCAGCAGGGTCGATAGGACTGAAGCTTTCTTT.

The chain has TRBV11-2 and TRBJ2-7; 8 nucleotides line up with TRBD1. This CDR3 has 16 amino acids. Per germline, CDR1 SGHAT and CDR2 FQNNGV. Trimming took 4 bases from V and 3 from J; bases not matched to a gene: 11. In DNA form, the CDR3 reads TGTGCCAGCAGCTCTTTGCAGGGGGCGCTTATCTACGAGCAGTACTTC. This translates into CASSSLQGALIYEQYF.

This clone has a single count. The rearrangement links TRBV30 to TRBJ1-2; D unclear. Germline-derived CDR1 and CDR2 are GTSNPN and SVGIG (reference sequence). The CDR3 contains 15 residues. V dropped 2 bases and J dropped 8 bases, with 21 bases sitting between them. The CDR3 DNA reads TGTGCCTGGAGTAAGGCGGGCTTGCGCTACACCGGCTACACCTTC. It specifies CAWSKAGLRYTGYTF.

The chain employs TRBV15 and TRBJ2-7, with 7 positions matching TRBD2. The CDR3 runs 15 residues. Germline CDR1 and CDR2: LNHNV and YYDKDF (reference sequence). V gave up 4 bases and J gave up 6 bases; unmatched junction bases: 12. CDR3 loop: CATSMIAGPLTEQYF. The CDR3 DNA reads TGTGCCACCAGCATGATAGCGGGTCCTCTAACCGAGCAGTACTTC.

V usage is TRBV4-1 and J usage is TRBJ1-6; 7 positions agree with TRBD1. Per the germline V gene, CDR1 is MGHRA and CDR2 is YSYEKL. The CDR3 consists of 13 residues. V lost 3 bases, J lost 7 bases, and 0 bases stayed unmatched. CDR3 loop: CASSQDRNSPLHF. CDR3 DNA sequence: TGCGCCAGCAGCCAGGACAGGAATTCACCCCTCCACTTT.

This clone came up once. This chain joins TRBV30 and TRBJ1-6; no clear D. The germline CDR1 and CDR2 sequences are GTSNPN and SVGIG (reference sequence). The CDR3 runs to 14 residues. V was pared by 0 bases and J by 7 bases, with 10 bases between. The CDR3 DNA reads TGTGCCTGGAGTGTAAGACATGGAAATTCACCCCTCCACTTT. Protein product: CAWSVRHGNSPLHF. Full variable domain (outside the CDR3, taken from reference TRBV30 and TRBJ1-6): SQTIHQWPATLVQPVGSPLSLECTVEGTSNPNLYWYRQAAGRGLQLLFYSVGIGQISSEVPQNLSASRPQDRQFILSSKKLLLSDSGFYLCAWSVRHGNSPLHFGNGTRLTVT.

This chain uses TRBV14 with TRBJ2-3; D is ambiguous. V was trimmed by 1 base and J by 5 bases, leaving 10 bases between them. The germline CDR1 and CDR2 sequences are SGHDN and FVKESK. The CDR3 runs 14 residues. The CDR3 reads CASSQVGGVDTQYF. CDR3 nucleotide sequence: TGTGCCAGCAGCCAAGTAGGCGGTGTAGATACGCAGTATTTT.

The chain has TRBV27 and TRBJ2-2; 8 bases agree with TRBD2. CDR1 is MNHEY, CDR2 SMNVEV, per germline (reference sequence). The CDR3 length is 17 residues. Trimming at V came to 5 bases and at J to 6 bases, leaving 14 bases not matched to a gene. CDR3 DNA: TGTGCCAGCAGTCCACACGGGGCGGGAGGTTCCCCCGGGGAGCTGTTTTTT. Protein sequence: CASSPHGAGGSPGELFF.

This clone was seen only a few times. The chain carries TRBV30 and TRBJ2-7; D unclear. Germline lookup yields CDR1 GTSNPN and CDR2 SVGIG (reference sequence). CDR3 size: 13 residues. V was shortened by 0 bases and J by 10 bases, with 16 bases between the two germline ends. The CDR3 is CAWSVTGVQIQYF. In nucleotides, the CDR3 is TGTGCCTGGAGTGTAACTGGAGTACAAATTCAGTACTTC.

The rearrangement links TRBV4-2 to TRBJ2-1; 7 bases agree with TRBD2. The CDR3 has 17 residues. Germline-derived CDR1 and CDR2 are LGHNA and YNFKEQ. Unmatched junction bases numbered 9, after V lost 4 bases and J lost 0 bases. The CDR3 here is CASSPGSGVSSYNEQFF. In DNA form, the CDR3 reads TGTGCCAGCAGCCCGGGGAGCGGGGTGAGCTCCTACAATGAGCAGTTCTTC.

The V and J genes are TRBV2 and TRBJ2-7; D call uncertain. Germline V gives CDR1 SNHLY, CDR2 FYNNEI. The CDR3 contains 14 residues. Trimming shortened V by 0 bases and J by 6 bases, and 12 bases separated the two germline ends. This CDR3 reads CASSEAPRPREQYF. Written as DNA, the CDR3 is TGTGCCAGCAGTGAAGCGCCCCGCCCCCGCGAGCAGTACTTC.

J is TRBJ1-2 and V is TRBV6-5; D gene unclear. This CDR3 comprises 15 residues. CDR1 is MNHEY, CDR2 SVGAGI, per germline. Trimming cost V 0 bases and J 8 bases, with 16 bases left between them. The CDR3 DNA reads TGTGCCAGCAGTTACTCCCAGGAGAGCTTTGAAGGCTACACCTTC. It translates to CASSYSQESFEGYTF.

This sequence joins TRBV19 and TRBJ2-7, with D possibly being TRBD2 (6 bases). Germline-derived CDR1 and CDR2 are LNHDA and SQIVND (reference sequence). The V and J ends lost 1 base and 3 bases respectively, with 10 bases between them. The CDR3 runs 14 residues. The CDR3 is CASSIGGVGYEQYF. The CDR3 DNA is TGTGCCAGTAGTATAGGGGGGGTTGGCTACGAGCAGTACTTC.

The rearrangement joins TRBV11-2 to TRBJ1-5; TRBD1 might be the D (5 bases). Between the trimmed V and J ends, which lost 0 bases and 7 bases, there was a span of 13 bases. This CDR3 is 15 amino acids long. Per germline, CDR1 SGHAT and CDR2 FQNNGV. CDR3 loop: CASSLDYGGGQPQHF. Written as DNA, the CDR3 is TGTGCCAGCAGCTTAGATTACGGGGGAGGACAGCCCCAGCATTTT.

J is TRBJ1-1 and V is TRBV9; D ambiguous. V shed 0 bases and J shed 2 bases, with 5 bases lying between them. Germline V CDR1 and CDR2: SGDLS, YYNGEE. The CDR3 covers 13 residues. CDR3 sequence reads: CASSVGDNTEAFF. The DNA of the CDR3 is TGTGCCAGCAGCGTAGGTGATAACACTGAAGCTTTCTTT.

The rearrangement joins TRBV6-5 to TRBJ2-3; 7 bases are shared with TRBD2. After removal of 0 bases from V and 1 base from J, the junction contained 4 bases not matched to a gene. The CDR3 extends over 16 amino acids. Germline values: CDR1 MNHEY, CDR2 SVGAGI. This chain's CDR3 is CASSYSSGSRTDTQYF. CDR3 DNA sequence: TGTGCCAGCAGTTACTCTAGCGGGTCACGCACAGATACGCAGTATTTT.

The gene calls are TRBV10-3 and TRBJ1-5, with 8 bases aligning to TRBD1. The CDR3 extends over 13 amino acids. Germline V gene sequence: CDR1 ENHRY, CDR2 SYGVKD. J lost 9 bases, V lost 3 bases, and 4 bases had no gene match. For the CDR3, the DNA is TGTGCCATCAGTGACAGGGGGCGAGGGCCCCAGCATTTT. Encoded protein: CAISDRGRGPQHF.

This clone has a single count. The chain is built from TRBV6-5 and TRBJ1-4; D is uncertain. The V and J ends lost 5 bases and 13 bases respectively, with 17 bases between them. From germline, CDR1 is MNHEY and CDR2 SVGAGI. CDR3 size: 13 residues. CDR3 bases: TGTGCCAGCAGTCTGGCTTTTCCCTGCGGACTGTTTTTT. It encodes CASSLAFPCGLFF.

The chain links TRBV19 to TRBJ2-7; 7 bases fit TRBD1. Germline V lookup: CDR1 LNHDA, CDR2 SQIVND (reference sequence). V shed 1 base and J 5 bases; nucleotides not matched to a gene: 2. The length of the CDR3 is 13 residues. The DNA for the CDR3 is TGTGCCAGTAGTATAGGGCAGGGGGACGAGCAGTACTTC. Its protein is CASSIGQGDEQYF. The complete variable domain, with remaining parts taken from reference TRBV19 and TRBJ2-7, reads DGGITQSPKYLFRKEGQNVTLSCEQNLNHDAMYWYRQDPGQGLRLIYYSQIVNDFQKGDIAEGYSVSREKKESFPLTVTSAQKNPTAFYLCASSIGQGDEQYFGPGTRLTVT.

J is TRBJ2-7 and V is TRBV4-1; 11 bases agree with TRBD2. The V and J ends lost 1 base and 3 bases, in that order; junction bases with no gene match: 2. This CDR3 is 15 amino acids long. Looked up from germline, CDR1 is MGHRA and CDR2 is YSYEKL. As DNA, the CDR3 is TGCGCCAGCAGCCAAGGGCTAGCGGGAGGCTACGAGCAGTACTTC. This translates into CASSQGLAGGYEQYF.

J is TRBJ1-1 and V is TRBV29-1; D remains ambiguous. V was cut by 4 bases and J by 1 base, with 13 bases left in between. The CDR3 runs to 14 residues. Germline V lookup: CDR1 SQVTM, CDR2 ANQGSEA. This CDR3 reads CSVVPVRRNTEAFF. CDR3 DNA: TGCAGCGTTGTGCCGGTAAGACGGAACACTGAAGCTTTCTTT.

V and J are TRBV19 and TRBJ2-1; D unresolved. V lost 5 bases and J lost 2, with 10 bases in between. Germline V CDR1 and CDR2: LNHDA, SQIVND (reference sequence). The CDR3 covers 14 residues. In nucleotides, the CDR3 is TGTGCCAGTAGTTACAGCGCAGCCTACAATGAGCAGTTCTTC. This sequence encodes CASSYSAAYNEQFF.

This chain connects TRBV9 to TRBJ2-7; 7 bases map to TRBD1. Germline V gene sequence: CDR1 SGDLS, CDR2 YYNGEE. The junction had 6 bases not matched to a gene; V was cut back by 3 bases and J by 3 bases. The CDR3 spans 14 residues. The CDR3 sequence is CASSAGQSNYEQYF. The DNA for the CDR3 is TGTGCCAGCAGCGCGGGACAGTCCAACTACGAGCAGTACTTC.

V gene TRBV7-2 combines with J gene TRBJ1-1; D may be TRBD1 (6 bases). The V and J ends lost 4 bases and 0 bases respectively, with 12 bases between them. Germline values: CDR1 SGHTA, CDR2 FQGNSA. CDR3 length equals 15 residues. The CDR3 region is CASSSKTGMNTEAFF. CDR3 bases: TGTGCCAGCAGCTCCAAAACAGGGATGAACACTGAAGCTTTCTTT.

The rearrangement uses TRBV27 and TRBJ1-2; possible D gene TRBD1, 6 bases. V shed 4 bases and J shed 3 bases, with 18 bases lying between them. Germline V gene data show CDR1 as MNHEY and CDR2 as SMNVEV (reference sequence). This CDR3 comprises 16 residues. This CDR3 reads CASSSGAGGEHYGYTF. The CDR3 DNA reads TGTGCCAGCAGTTCGGGGGCGGGGGGAGAACACTATGGCTACACCTTC.